This TCR beta chain was obtained from a study of T-cell reconstitution after alpha-beta-depleted transplantation in children. Study-level findings and limits: The main origin of T-cell counts and diversity one year after transplant was newly produced T cells. Expanded clones from the graft, numbering several hundred, reportedly supplied alpha-beta T cells about two months after transplant. Surviving recipient cells, namely T cells and thymic progenitors, were the source of high day-60 TCRbeta diversity in some patients.

This clonotype has only a few counts. As yet, its antigen is unknown. This CDR3 contains 15 residues. Germline V gene data show CDR1 as LNHDA and CDR2 as SQIVND (reference sequence). V gave up 6 bases and J gave up 0 bases; unmatched junction bases: 4. Researchers prepared the TCRbeta library using unique molecular identifiers, the study reports. TCRdb ran MiXCR on the PCR reads and lists one entry per CDR3 protein. The data show 300,000 to 400,000 distinct CDR3 sequences, 15% to 20% seen once. The sequenced sample was PBMCs, mostly from graft donor cells, obtained 360 days after TCRalphabeta/CD19-depleted stem cell transplant. V is TRBV19 and J is TRBJ2-7; 11 bases agree with TRBD2. The sequence derives from a male patient aged 2-15 years who had a stem cell transplant for acute lymphoblastic leukemia, so the T cells may come from the graft donor. CDR3 residues: CASRELAGASYEQYF. The CDR3 bases are TGTGCCAGTAGAGAACTAGCGGGGGCCTCCTACGAGCAGTACTTC.